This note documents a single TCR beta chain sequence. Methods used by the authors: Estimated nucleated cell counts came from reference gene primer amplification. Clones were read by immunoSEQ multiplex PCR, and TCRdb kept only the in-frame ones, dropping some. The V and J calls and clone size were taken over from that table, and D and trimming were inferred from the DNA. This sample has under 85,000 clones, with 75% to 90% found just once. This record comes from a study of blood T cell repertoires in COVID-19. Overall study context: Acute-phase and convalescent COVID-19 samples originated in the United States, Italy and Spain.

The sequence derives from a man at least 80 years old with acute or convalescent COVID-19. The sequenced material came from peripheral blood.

The CDR3 nucleotides read TGTGCCAGCAGCTCCCGGGACTTGGATGGCGATACGCAGTATTTT. As protein: CASSSRDLDGDTQYF. This rearrangement joins TRBV5-4 to TRBJ2-3; perhaps TRBD2 as D (6 bases). The CDR3 is 15 residues long. Trimming stripped 3 bases from V and 6 bases from J, with 17 bases between. Germline V gives CDR1 SGHNT, CDR2 YYREEE (reference sequence).